The clone carrying this TCR beta chain occurred once. The data were obtained in a study of T cell responses to AZD1222 COVID-19 vaccine. Clones were read by immunoSEQ multiplex PCR, and TCRdb kept only the in-frame ones, dropping some. Altogether 98,000 or so clones are present, 86% being singletons, with the ten largest covering around 3.2%. The sequenced sample was peripheral blood, obtained on day 0 of AZD1222 vaccination. The origin of this receptor is an adult in good health.

CDR3 sequence: CASSLGGALANYGYTF. In DNA, the CDR3 is TGTGCCAGCAGCCTGGGGGGGGCTTTAGCTAACTATGGCTACACCTTC. The chain is built from TRBV28 and TRBJ1-2; weak D call: TRBD1 (6 bases). The CDR3 consists of 16 residues. CDR1 and CDR2 (germline): MDHEN, SYDVKM. With 6 bases removed from V and 0 bases from J, the gap between germline ends came to 17 bases.